This is a list of T cell receptor beta chains from one sample in a study of blood T cell repertoires in COVID-19. Sequencing was performed with immunoSEQ multiplex PCR; in TCRdb, only in-frame clones are kept and a portion is missing. The sample includes 50,000 or so clones, roughly 83% of them seen just once. What was sequenced was peripheral blood. The receptors shown here come from a woman aged 55-70 years with acute or convalescent COVID-19. Both conserved end residues are part of each CDR3. Each record gives: V gene, clone size, D gene, J gene, CDR3 DNA, CDR3 protein. D genes are given only for firm matches. The size of a clone is reported for some rows only, either as once, few or many, or as a class for expanded clones.

V: TRBV4-1; size: -; D: TRBD2; J: TRBJ2-3; DNA: TGCGCCAGCAGCCAGACTAGCGGACGGACAGATACGCAGTATTTT; CDR3: CASSQTSGRTDTQYF
V: TRBV7-2; size: -; D: -; J: TRBJ1-1; DNA: TGTGCCAGCAGCTTAGGCGCTGGGCTCATGAACACTGAAGCTTTCTTT; CDR3: CASSLGAGLMNTEAFF
V: TRBV6-5; size: -; D: TRBD1; J: TRBJ1-5; DNA: TGTGCCAGCCAGGGGGGCTCGGTCTTCAATCAGCCCCAGCATTTT; CDR3: CASQGGSVFNQPQHF
V: TRBV12-3/TRBV12-4; size: -; D: -; J: TRBJ2-5; DNA: TGTGCCAGCAGTTTTAGTTCTCAAGCGGTGCACTTC; CDR3: CASSFSSQAVHF
V: TRBV28; size: -; D: -; J: TRBJ2-7; DNA: TGTGCCAGCAGTTTATTTGGGGACATCTACGAGCAGTACTTC; CDR3: CASSLFGDIYEQYF
V: TRBV9; size: -; D: -; J: TRBJ2-6; DNA: TGTGCCAGCAGGGAAGGGGGCTCTGGGGCCAACGTCCTGACTTTC; CDR3: CASREGGSGANVLTF
V: TRBV7-9; size: -; D: TRBD1; J: TRBJ1-1; DNA: TGTGCCAGTCGGGACAGCCGGAACACTGAAGCTTTCTTT; CDR3: CASRDSRNTEAFF
V: TRBV18; size: -; D: -; J: TRBJ2-3; DNA: TGTGCCAGCTCAGCCGTTCGGGCAGATACGCAGTATTTT; CDR3: CASSAVRADTQYF
V: TRBV28; size: -; D: -; J: TRBJ1-2; DNA: TGTGCCAGCAGTTTACCCGGGGGTAACTATGGCTACACCTTC; CDR3: CASSLPGGNYGYTF
V: TRBV2; size: -; D: TRBD2; J: TRBJ2-1; DNA: TGTGCCAGCAGGAGACTAGCGGGGGTCAATGAGCAGTTCTTC; CDR3: CASRRLAGVNEQFF
V: TRBV4-1; size: few; D: -; J: TRBJ1-1; DNA: TGCGCCAGCAGCCAAGTTCCCCCCGGGACTATCACTGAAGCTTTCTTT; CDR3: CASSQVPPGTITEAFF
V: TRBV3-1/TRBV3-2; size: -; D: -; J: TRBJ2-5; DNA: TGTGCCAGCAGCCAAGTGGACAAAGCCTTGGAGACCCAGTACTTC; CDR3: CASSQVDKALETQYF
V: TRBV12-3/TRBV12-4; size: once; D: -; J: TRBJ1-5; DNA: TGTGCCAGCAGTTTTGGGGGGAATCAGCCCCAGCATTTT; CDR3: CASSFGGNQPQHF
V: TRBV5-6; size: -; D: -; J: TRBJ2-6; DNA: TGTGCCAGCAGCTCACACAATTCTGGGGCCAACGTCCTGACTTTC; CDR3: CASSSHNSGANVLTF
V: TRBV28; size: -; D: TRBD2; J: TRBJ2-2; DNA: TGTGCCAGCAGTTTATTGCGGGGGGACAACACCGGGGAGCTGTTTTTT; CDR3: CASSLLRGDNTGELFF
V: TRBV14; size: -; D: -; J: TRBJ1-5; DNA: TGTGCCAGCAGCCAACCCGTCCGCCCCCCGACAGGTCTCAATCAGCCCCAGCATTTT; CDR3: CASSQPVRPPTGLNQPQHF
V: TRBV5-8; size: -; D: TRBD1; J: TRBJ1-2; DNA: TGTGCCAGCAGCTTGGCAGGGGGCCCGTATGGCTACACCTTC; CDR3: CASSLAGGPYGYTF
V: TRBV6-6; size: -; D: TRBD1; J: TRBJ1-6; DNA: TGTGCCAGCAGCCCCAGCACCGGGACAGGGTTTTCACCCCTCCACTTT; CDR3: CASSPSTGTGFSPLHF
V: TRBV6-1; size: -; D: -; J: TRBJ2-1; DNA: TGTGCCAGCAGTGACACTGGCGGGGTTTTCAATGAGCAGTTCTTC; CDR3: CASSDTGGVFNEQFF
V: TRBV15; size: -; D: -; J: TRBJ2-7; DNA: TGTGCCACCAGCAGAGGGGACCGGACAGCCTACGAGCAGTACTTC; CDR3: CATSRGDRTAYEQYF
V: TRBV6-5; size: once; D: TRBD2; J: TRBJ2-1; DNA: TGTGCCAGCAGTTCCAAATTAGCGGGATCTTACAATGAGCAGTTCTTC; CDR3: CASSSKLAGSYNEQFF
V: TRBV6-5; size: few; D: -; J: TRBJ1-6; DNA: TGTGCCAGCAGTTATGTCGCAGGGCAATCACCCCTCCACTTT; CDR3: CASSYVAGQSPLHF
V: TRBV29-1; size: -; D: TRBD1; J: TRBJ1-2; DNA: TGCAGCGTAGACAAGGGACAGGGGAACTATGGCTACACCTTC; CDR3: CSVDKGQGNYGYTF
V: TRBV28; size: -; D: -; J: TRBJ2-2; DNA: TGTGCCATCCGAATTGGGCAGAACACCGGGGAGCTGTTTTTT; CDR3: CAIRIGQNTGELFF
V: TRBV5-8; size: -; D: TRBD2; J: TRBJ2-1; DNA: TGTGCCAGCAGCTCAGCGGGAAGATCCTACAATGAGCAGTTCTTC; CDR3: CASSSAGRSYNEQFF
V: TRBV24-1; size: -; D: TRBD2; J: TRBJ2-5; DNA: TGTGCCACCAGTGATTCGGGGGGGATACTGGCACAAGAGACCCAGTACTTC; CDR3: CATSDSGGILAQETQYF
V: TRBV28; size: -; D: TRBD1; J: TRBJ2-7; DNA: TGTGCCAGCCGCACCGGGACAGGAATTTACGAGCAGTACTTC; CDR3: CASRTGTGIYEQYF
V: TRBV2; size: -; D: -; J: TRBJ1-1; DNA: TGTGCCAGCGATAAAGAGGTGCTTGAAGCTTTCTTT; CDR3: CASDKEVLEAFF
V: TRBV6-1; size: -; D: TRBD1; J: TRBJ1-2; DNA: TGTGCCAGCAGTGACCCCGGGACAGGGGGTCTCTATGGCTACACCTTC; CDR3: CASSDPGTGGLYGYTF
V: TRBV6-5; size: -; D: -; J: TRBJ1-6; DNA: TGTGCCAGCAGGGATTCTAGTTCACCCCTCCACTTT; CDR3: CASRDSSSPLHF
V: TRBV28; size: -; D: TRBD2; J: TRBJ2-1; DNA: TGTGCCAGCAGTCCGATGACTAGCGGGCCATACAATGAGCAGTTCTTC; CDR3: CASSPMTSGPYNEQFF
V: TRBV5-6; size: -; D: -; J: TRBJ2-1; DNA: TGTGCCAGCAGCTTGGGAGGACTGCGCAATGAGCAGTTCTTC; CDR3: CASSLGGLRNEQFF
V: TRBV6-1; size: -; D: -; J: TRBJ1-1; DNA: TGTGCCAGCAGTGAAGCGGGAACAGGGTCGGTTCGGGCTTTCTTT; CDR3: CASSEAGTGSVRAFF
V: TRBV11-3; size: -; D: -; J: TRBJ2-1; DNA: TGTGCCAGCAGCTTAAACCTCGGGGGAGCATACAATGAGCAGTTCTTC; CDR3: CASSLNLGGAYNEQFF
V: TRBV18; size: -; D: -; J: TRBJ1-2; DNA: TGTGCCAGCTCACCGGAGGCTACAAACTATGGCTACACCTTC; CDR3: CASSPEATNYGYTF
V: TRBV4-1; size: -; D: TRBD1; J: TRBJ2-7; DNA: TGCGCCAGCAGCCGGGAAGGGGGACAGAATGCTGGCGAGCAGTACTTC; CDR3: CASSREGGQNAGEQYF
V: TRBV25-1; size: -; D: -; J: TRBJ1-1; DNA: TGTGCCAGCAGTGGGGGGCCCTTCATGAACACTGAAGCTTTCTTT; CDR3: CASSGGPFMNTEAFF
V: TRBV23-1; size: -; D: -; J: TRBJ2-7; DNA: TGCGCCAGCAGTCTTGGCAGCGCCTACGAGCAGTACTTC; CDR3: CASSLGSAYEQYF
V: TRBV15; size: -; D: -; J: TRBJ1-1; DNA: TGTGCCACCAGCAGAGATCGAGCAGGCTCGGAAGCTTTCTTT; CDR3: CATSRDRAGSEAFF
V: TRBV11-2; size: -; D: TRBD2; J: TRBJ2-7; DNA: TGTGCCAGCAGCTTAGCGCGGGAGCTCAACGAGCAGTACTTC; CDR3: CASSLARELNEQYF
V: TRBV19; size: -; D: TRBD1; J: TRBJ1-1; DNA: TGTGCCAGTAGTCCCCGGGCCGGGCAGGGGGCTGAAGCTTTCTTT; CDR3: CASSPRAGQGAEAFF
V: TRBV7-2; size: few; D: TRBD1; J: TRBJ1-5; DNA: TGTGCCAGCAGCCCAAGGACAGGGCGCAATCAGCCCCAGCATTTT; CDR3: CASSPRTGRNQPQHF
V: TRBV9; size: -; D: -; J: TRBJ2-3; DNA: TGTGCCAGCAGCGTAGTTGACGGGTTAGCGGCGATAATGAGCACAGATACGCAGTATTTT; CDR3: CASSVVDGLAAIMSTDTQYF
V: TRBV29-1; size: -; D: -; J: TRBJ1-1; DNA: TGCAGCGCCGGGCAGGGGCCCGGCACTGAAGCTTTCTTT; CDR3: CSAGQGPGTEAFF
V: TRBV7-9; size: -; D: -; J: TRBJ1-1; DNA: TGTGCCAGCAGCGCAGGGTTGAACACTGAAGCTTTCTTT; CDR3: CASSAGLNTEAFF